Each of the 13 T cell receptor beta chains below was sequenced from the same sample in a study of identical twins (dated by TCRdb to 2016 to 2017). Library creation used 5' RACE. Sequencing was performed on an Illumina HiSeq 2000. Using fastp trimming at Q25 and MiXCR clonotype assembly, TCRdb reanalyzed the public sequencing data and kept in-frame beta chains. Each record represents a unique CDR3 protein, reported with the most common genes and DNA among its rows. For this sample the table gives 1.5 million to 2 million distinct CDR3 sequences, of which 32% were detected only once. Together, the top ten hold around 0.3% of the sample. The specimen was cord blood. The source is a newborn girl in good health.

The chain joins TRBV3-1 to TRBJ2-3, with TRBD1 as a possible D gene (6 bases). Germline V lookup: CDR1 LGHDT, CDR2 YNNKEL (reference sequence). Trimming stripped 0 bases from V and 3 bases from J, with 10 bases between. The length of the CDR3 is 15 residues. CDR3 loop: CASSQDITGTDTQYF. The CDR3 DNA follows: TGTGCCAGCAGCCAAGACATCACAGGGACAGATACGCAGTATTTT.

The rearrangement joins TRBV12-3 or TRBV12-4 to TRBJ1-1; 8 bases align to TRBD1. The trim removed 5 bases at V and 5 bases at J, leaving 7 bases unmatched. This CDR3 region has 14 residues. CDR3 protein: CASSTKDRVTEAFF. Here the CDR3 DNA reads TGTGCCAGCAGTACCAAGGACAGGGTTACTGAAGCTTTCTTT.

The chain uses TRBV20-1 and TRBJ2-1; 12 bases line up with TRBD2. The CDR3 extends over 18 amino acids. Germline values: CDR1 DFQATT, CDR2 SNEGSKA (reference sequence). Trimming cost V 0 bases and J 7 bases; bases outside gene matches: 13. DNA of the CDR3: TGCAGTGCTAGAGATCCGGGAATAGGACTAGCGGGATATAATGAGCAGTTCTTC. Amino acid sequence: CSARDPGIGLAGYNEQFF.

This clonotype was counted between two and nine times. This chain joins TRBV12-3 or TRBV12-4 and TRBJ1-5; 8 bases align to TRBD1. Trimming at V came to 5 bases and at J to 0 bases, leaving 3 bases not matched to a gene. This CDR3 spans 15 amino acids. DNA for the CDR3: TGTGCCAGCAGTGACAGGGGAATTAGCAATCAGCCCCAGCATTTT. Protein: CASSDRGISNQPQHF.

This clonotype was detected a few times. Given a much more abundant clone one base away, this may be a read error. The chain uses TRBV2 and TRBJ2-3, with D unresolved. With 7 bases removed from V and 0 bases from J, the gap between germline ends came to 5 bases. CDR1 SNHLY and CDR2 FYNNEI come from the germline V gene. The CDR3 runs to 12 residues. The CDR3 DNA reads as TGTGCCAGCAAGGACAGCACAGATACGCAGTATTTT. This translates into CASKDSTDTQYF.

The chain combines TRBV5-1 with TRBJ2-5, with unresolved D. Trimming removed 4 bases from V and 1 base from J, with 11 bases in between. The CDR3 has 14 residues. Germline V gene data show CDR1 as SGHRS and CDR2 as YFSETQ. In DNA, the CDR3 is TGCGCCAGCAGCACGGGTCATCTCCAAGAGACCCAGTACTTC. It translates to CASSTGHLQETQYF.

As regards this clonotype: One end of the junction fails to match germline, which may point to a read error. The rearrangement uses TRBV9 and TRBJ2-1; TRBD2 matches 8 bases. Germline V gene data show CDR1 as SGDLS and CDR2 as YYNGEE. The CDR3 is 17 residues long. The CDR3 loop is CASGVNLGGTRRNEQFF. CDR3 nucleotide sequence: TGTGCCAGCGGCGTCAATCTAGGAGGGACTAGGAGGAATGAGCAGTTCTTC.

The chain is built from TRBV20-1 and TRBJ2-2; 8 bases match TRBD2. The CDR3 is 15 amino acids. V dropped 5 bases and J dropped 0; count of bases not matched to a gene: 5. The germline V gene has CDR1 DFQATT and CDR2 SNEGSKA (reference sequence). The CDR3 DNA is TGCAGTGCTCCCGGGACTAGATCGAACACCGGGGAGCTGTTTTTT. This codes for CSAPGTRSNTGELFF.

V gene TRBV20-1 combines with J gene TRBJ2-3; TRBD2 might be the D (5 bases). The germline V gene encodes CDR1 DFQATT and CDR2 SNEGSKA (reference sequence). V lost 6 bases, J lost 4 bases, and 26 bases lay in between. CDR3 length: 17 residues. The CDR3 DNA sequence: TGCAGTGCGAGTCCAGGCGGGCTACCGAGTCGATCAGATACGCAGTATTTT. It encodes CSASPGGLPSRSDTQYF.

This sequence joins TRBV29-1 and TRBJ2-7, with TRBD2 as a possible D gene (7 bases). Germline V gene lookup returns CDR1 SQVTM and CDR2 ANQGSEA. This CDR3 has 15 amino acids. Trimming stripped 2 bases from V and 1 base from J, with 15 bases between. CDR3 sequence: CSVETGGVYSYEQYF. CDR3 sequence (DNA): TGCAGCGTTGAAACGGGGGGCGTATATTCCTACGAGCAGTACTTC.

This clonotype has a handful of counts. The chain joins TRBV20-1 to TRBJ1-5, with a tentative D call TRBD1 (5 bases). Germline lookup yields CDR1 DFQATT and CDR2 SNEGSKA (reference sequence). Trimming removed 1 base at V and 6 bases at J, with 10 bases between. This CDR3 comprises 13 residues. DNA of the CDR3: TGCAGTGCTAGAGTGTTGGGGGGTCAGCCCCAGCATTTT. It codes for CSARVLGGQPQHF.

The CDR3 region is CATPSGGEQYF. In DNA, the CDR3 is TGTGCCACCCCTAGTGGGGGAGAGCAGTACTTC. The V and J genes are TRBV24-1 and TRBJ2-7; either TRBD1 or TRBD2 may fit D (5 bases each). The CDR3 consists of 11 residues. CDR1 is KGHDR, CDR2 SFDVKD, per germline. Trimming pared 9 bases from V and 7 bases from J, leaving 12 bases between.

The gene calls are TRBV7-8 and TRBJ2-5; 14 bases agree with TRBD2. Germline CDR1 is SGHVS and CDR2 is FQNEAQ. Losses at the gene ends were 3 bases for V and 4 bases for J; bases not matched to a gene: 4. The CDR3 is 16 residues long. This CDR3 reads CASSFSGLAGVETQYF. CDR3 DNA: TGTGCCAGCAGCTTTTCGGGACTAGCGGGAGTAGAGACCCAGTACTTC.